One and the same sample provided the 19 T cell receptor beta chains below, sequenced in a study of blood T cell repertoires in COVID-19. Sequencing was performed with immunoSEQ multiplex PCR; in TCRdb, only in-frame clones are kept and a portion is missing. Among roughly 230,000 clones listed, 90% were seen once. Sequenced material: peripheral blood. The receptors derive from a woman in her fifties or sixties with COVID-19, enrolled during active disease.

This CDR3 reads CASSRVGGFEQYF. CDR3 DNA sequence: TGTGCCAGCAGCCGGGTGGGGGGTTTCGAGCAGTACTTC. This sequence joins TRBV3-1 (or the pseudogene TRBV3-2) and TRBJ2-7; TRBD2 is a possible D gene (6 bases). Trimming took off 4 bases at V and 6 bases at J, with 13 bases between the two ends. Germline V lookup: CDR1 LGHDT, CDR2 YNNKEL (reference sequence). The CDR3 spans 13 residues.

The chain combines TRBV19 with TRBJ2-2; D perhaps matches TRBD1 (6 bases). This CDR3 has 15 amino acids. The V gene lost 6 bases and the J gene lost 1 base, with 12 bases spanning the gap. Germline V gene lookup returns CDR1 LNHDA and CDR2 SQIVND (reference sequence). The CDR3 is CASSRDTLNTGELFF. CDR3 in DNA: TGTGCCAGTAGCAGGGACACTTTGAACACCGGGGAGCTGTTTTTT.

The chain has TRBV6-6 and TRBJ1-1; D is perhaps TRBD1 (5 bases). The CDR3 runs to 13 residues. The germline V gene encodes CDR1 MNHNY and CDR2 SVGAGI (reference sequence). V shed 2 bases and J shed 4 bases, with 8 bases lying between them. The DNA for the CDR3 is TGTGCCAGCAGTTACCCCCAGGGCACTGAAGCTTTCTTT. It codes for CASSYPQGTEAFF.

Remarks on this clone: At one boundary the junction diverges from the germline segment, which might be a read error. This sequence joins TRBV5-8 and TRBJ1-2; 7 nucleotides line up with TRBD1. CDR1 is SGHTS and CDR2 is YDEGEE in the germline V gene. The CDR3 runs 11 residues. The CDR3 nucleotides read TGTGCCAGCAGCCCGTGGACAGGCGGGCAGTTC. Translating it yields CASSPWTGGQF.

The CDR3 here is CASSSLTGNGSPLHF. CDR3 in DNA: TGTGCCAGCAGCTCGCTCACAGGGAATGGATCACCCCTCCACTTT. The genes are TRBV5-8 and TRBJ1-6; D is possibly TRBD1 (6 bases). Germline V gene lookup returns CDR1 SGHTS and CDR2 YDEGEE. CDR3 length: 15 amino acids. V was shortened by 3 bases and J by 10 bases, with 17 bases between the two germline ends.

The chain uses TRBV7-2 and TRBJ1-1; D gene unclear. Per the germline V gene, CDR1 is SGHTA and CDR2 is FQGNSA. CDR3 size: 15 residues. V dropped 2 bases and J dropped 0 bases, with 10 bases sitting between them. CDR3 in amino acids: CASSLSGNVNTEAFF. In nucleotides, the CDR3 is TGTGCCAGCAGCTTATCCGGTAACGTGAACACTGAAGCTTTCTTT.

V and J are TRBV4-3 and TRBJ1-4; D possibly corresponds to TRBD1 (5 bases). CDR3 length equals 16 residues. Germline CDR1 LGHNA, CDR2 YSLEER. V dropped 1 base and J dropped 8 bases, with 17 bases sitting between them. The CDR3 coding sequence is TGCGCCAGCAGCCAAGCAGTAGGTTCGGGGGGAGAAAAACTGTTTTTT. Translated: CASSQAVGSGGEKLFF.

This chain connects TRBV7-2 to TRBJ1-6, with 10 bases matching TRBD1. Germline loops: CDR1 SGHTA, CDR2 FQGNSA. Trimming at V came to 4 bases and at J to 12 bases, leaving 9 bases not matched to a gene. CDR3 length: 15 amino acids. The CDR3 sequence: CASSSLGTGVGPLHF. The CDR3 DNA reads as TGTGCCAGCAGCTCCCTCGGGACAGGGGTCGGACCCCTCCACTTT.

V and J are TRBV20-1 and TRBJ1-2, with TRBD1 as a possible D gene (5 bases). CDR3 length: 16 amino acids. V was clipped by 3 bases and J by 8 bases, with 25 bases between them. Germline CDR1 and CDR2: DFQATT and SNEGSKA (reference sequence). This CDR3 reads CSASRGVTPKVEGYTF. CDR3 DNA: TGCAGTGCTAGTCGGGGGGTGACGCCTAAAGTTGAGGGCTACACCTTC.

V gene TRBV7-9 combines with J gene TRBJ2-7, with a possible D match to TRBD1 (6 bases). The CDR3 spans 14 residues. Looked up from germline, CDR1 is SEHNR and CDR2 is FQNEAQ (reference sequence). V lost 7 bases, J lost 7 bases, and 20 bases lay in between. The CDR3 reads CASTNQGIRGEQYF. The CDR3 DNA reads TGTGCCAGCACCAACCAGGGGATAAGGGGAGAGCAGTACTTC.

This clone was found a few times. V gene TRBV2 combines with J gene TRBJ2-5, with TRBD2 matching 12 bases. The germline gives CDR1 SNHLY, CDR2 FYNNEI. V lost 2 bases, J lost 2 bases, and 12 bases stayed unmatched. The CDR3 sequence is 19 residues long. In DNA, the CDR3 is TGTGCCAGCAGTGAAAAGGCTAGCGGGGGGGTATCAGGGCAAGAGACCCAGTACTTC. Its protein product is CASSEKASGGVSGQETQYF.

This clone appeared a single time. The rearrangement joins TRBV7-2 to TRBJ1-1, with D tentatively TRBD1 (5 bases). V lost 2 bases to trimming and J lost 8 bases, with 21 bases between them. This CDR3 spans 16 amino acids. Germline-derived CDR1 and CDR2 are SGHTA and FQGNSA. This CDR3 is CASSLNGAGIGMEAFF. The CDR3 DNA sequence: TGTGCCAGCAGCTTAAACGGTGCAGGGATCGGTATGGAAGCTTTCTTT.

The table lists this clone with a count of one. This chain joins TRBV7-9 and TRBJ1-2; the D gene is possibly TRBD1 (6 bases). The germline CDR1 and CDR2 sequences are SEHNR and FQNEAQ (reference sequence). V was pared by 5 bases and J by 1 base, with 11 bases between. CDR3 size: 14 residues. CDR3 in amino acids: CASSQGHLNYGYTF. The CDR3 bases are TGTGCCAGCAGCCAGGGGCATCTTAACTATGGCTACACCTTC.

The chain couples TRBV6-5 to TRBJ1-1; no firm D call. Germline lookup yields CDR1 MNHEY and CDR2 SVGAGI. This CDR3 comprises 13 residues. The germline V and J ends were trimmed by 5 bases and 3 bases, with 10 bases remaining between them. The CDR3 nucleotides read TGTGCCAGCAGTCGTGACGGAGACACTGAAGCTTTCTTT. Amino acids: CASSRDGDTEAFF.

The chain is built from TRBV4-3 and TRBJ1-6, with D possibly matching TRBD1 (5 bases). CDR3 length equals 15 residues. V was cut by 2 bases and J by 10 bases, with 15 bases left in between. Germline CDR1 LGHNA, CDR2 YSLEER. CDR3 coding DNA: TGCGCCAGCAGCCAAAGGGGCATTCTGGAATCACCCCTCCACTTT. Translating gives CASSQRGILESPLHF.

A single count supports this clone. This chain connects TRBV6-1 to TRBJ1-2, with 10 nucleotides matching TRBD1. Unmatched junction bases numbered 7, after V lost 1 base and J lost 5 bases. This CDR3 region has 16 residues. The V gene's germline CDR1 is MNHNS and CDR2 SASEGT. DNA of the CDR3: TGTGCCAGCAGTGAAGGACAGGGGGCTACGATATATGGCTACACCTTC. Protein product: CASSEGQGATIYGYTF.

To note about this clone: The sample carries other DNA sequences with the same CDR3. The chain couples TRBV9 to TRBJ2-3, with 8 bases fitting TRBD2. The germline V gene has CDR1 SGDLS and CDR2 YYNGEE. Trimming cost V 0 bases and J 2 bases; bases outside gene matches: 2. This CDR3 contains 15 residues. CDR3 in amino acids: CASSVAGGSTDTQYF. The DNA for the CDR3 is TGTGCCAGCAGCGTAGCGGGGGGGTCCACAGATACGCAGTATTTT.

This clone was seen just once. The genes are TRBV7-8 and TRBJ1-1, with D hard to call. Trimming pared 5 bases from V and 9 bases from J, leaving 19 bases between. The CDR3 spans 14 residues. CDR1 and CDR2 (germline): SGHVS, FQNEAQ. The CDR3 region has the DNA TGTGCCAGCAGCCCTCAGGTGTTTGGGGAGCAAGCTTTCTTT. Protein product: CASSPQVFGEQAFF.

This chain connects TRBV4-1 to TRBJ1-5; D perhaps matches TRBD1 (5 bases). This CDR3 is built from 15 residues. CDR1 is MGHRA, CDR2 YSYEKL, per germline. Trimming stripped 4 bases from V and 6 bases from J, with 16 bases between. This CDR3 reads CASSPFPGLGQPQHF. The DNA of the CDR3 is TGCGCCAGCAGCCCTTTCCCGGGACTGGGTCAGCCCCAGCATTTT.